Given below is one T cell receptor (beta chain) in context. Antigen specificity is unknown. Using immunoSEQ multiplex PCR, the repertoire was profiled, and TCRdb retains in-frame clones only, with some absent. The sample includes approximately 83,000 clones, approximately 90% of them seen just once. Per germline, CDR1 LNHDA and CDR2 SQIVND (reference sequence). This CDR3 spans 13 amino acids. Trimming left V 5 bases short and J 3 bases short, with 8 bases between. This sample is drawn from a study of T cells in localized non-small cell lung cancer. Study-level findings and limits: Adjacent lung exhibited a median of about 57 among the 100 most abundant tumor clones.

The chain is built from TRBV19 and TRBJ1-5; D not resolved. The sequence was collected from a woman aged 35 to 69 with stage II squamous cell lung carcinoma. Specimen: PBMCs, collected before any cancer treatment. The CDR3 coding sequence is TGTGCCAGTAGTCCCGACCCCAATCAGCCCCAGCATTTT. Its translation is CASSPDPNQPQHF.